Listed below are T cell receptor beta chains from one sample, sequenced in a study of CD8 T cells in ankylosing spondylitis. MiXCR, run by TCRdb on the 5' RACE reads, gives a single entry per CDR3 protein. In the table there are 39,000 or so distinct CDR3 sequences, approximately 3% of which are singletons. The sequenced material came from blood, either unsorted or a sorted T cell fraction (not recorded which). The receptors come from a male donor with ankylosing spondylitis or in good health (not recorded which). The CDR3 runs from the conserved cysteine through the conserved F or W. The order of the fields is D gene, clone size, J gene, V gene, CDR3 DNA, CDR3 protein. A D gene is named only where the DNA matches it firmly. The size field reads once, few, many, or a class for an expanded clone.

- | many | TRBJ2-2 | TRBV9 | TGTGCCAGCAGCGCCACAAGCGGGGAGCTGTTTTTT | CASSATSGELFF
TRBD2 | many | TRBJ2-5 | TRBV9 | TGTGCCAGCAGCGCGACGGGGGGGGTGGAGACCCAGTACTTC | CASSATGGVETQYF
TRBD2 | many | TRBJ2-6 | TRBV9 | TGTGCCAGCAGCGCTGGGGGGACTAGCGCTGGGGCCAACGTCCTGACTTTC | CASSAGGTSAGANVLTF
- | many | TRBJ2-2 | TRBV9 | TGTGCCAGCAGCGTATGGGAGAACACCGGGGAGCTGTTTTTT | CASSVWENTGELFF
- | many | TRBJ2-1 | TRBV9 | TGTGCCAGCAGCGTAGGGGGGGCCCGGGATGAGCAGTTCTTC | CASSVGGARDEQFF
TRBD1 | many | TRBJ1-2 | TRBV9 | TGTGCCAGCAGCGTAGCTGCAGGGGGCTATGGCTACACCTTC | CASSVAAGGYGYTF
- | many | TRBJ2-1 | TRBV9 | TGTGCCAGCAGCGTAGCCACCGCCTTTTCGGGGGTTGAGCAGTTCTTC | CASSVATAFSGVEQFF
- | many | TRBJ2-3 | TRBV9 | TGTGCCAGCAGCGTAGGTCCGGGGGGCGAGCAATTCACAGATACGCAGTATTTT | CASSVGPGGEQFTDTQYF
- | many | TRBJ2-2 | TRBV9 | TGTGCCAGCAGCGTAGAGACCCTCACCGGGGAGCTGTTTTTT | CASSVETLTGELFF
- | many | TRBJ1-4 | TRBV9 | TGTGCCAGCAGCGTAGAGGTTCTGGGAGCTAATGAAAAACTGTTTTTT | CASSVEVLGANEKLFF